These 2 T cell receptor beta chains share one sample of origin, sequenced in a study of cytomegalovirus exposure and HLA in healthy donors. The PCR used 60 Vbeta and 13 Jbeta primers. Sequenced by immunoSEQ multiplex PCR; TCRdb stores in-frame clones only, minus some. This sample yields some 130,000 clones, of which roughly three quarters are seen a single time; approximately 1% belongs to the top ten. What was sequenced was PBMCs. All receptors derive from a man between 18 and 35 years old in good health and CMV-seronegative.

This rearrangement joins TRBV5-1 to TRBJ1-1; 8 bases align to TRBD1. Per germline, CDR1 SGHRS and CDR2 YFSETQ. The CDR3 totals 15 residues. V gave up 4 bases and J gave up 3 bases; unmatched junction bases: 8. In DNA, the CDR3 is TGCGCCAGCAGCGATAAAGGACAGGGACACACTGAAGCTTTCTTT. Translated, it gives CASSDKGQGHTEAFF. The variable domain in full, with the rest retrieved from reference TRBV5-1 and TRBJ1-1, is KAGVTQTPRYLIKTRGQQVTLSCSPISGHRSVSWYQQTPGQGLQFLFEYFSETQRNKGNFPGRFSGRQFSNSRSEMNVSTLELGDSALYLCASSDKGQGHTEAFFGQGTRLTVV.

The chain couples TRBV29-1 to TRBJ1-2; TRBD1 matches at 8 bases. CDR1 SQVTM and CDR2 ANQGSEA come from the germline V gene. With 5 bases clipped from V and 2 bases from J, the junction kept 7 bases outside the gene matches. The CDR3 loop spans 14 amino acids. CDR3 region: CSVTIRGPNYGYTF. The CDR3 bases are TGCAGCGTTACTATCAGGGGGCCCAACTATGGCTACACCTTC.